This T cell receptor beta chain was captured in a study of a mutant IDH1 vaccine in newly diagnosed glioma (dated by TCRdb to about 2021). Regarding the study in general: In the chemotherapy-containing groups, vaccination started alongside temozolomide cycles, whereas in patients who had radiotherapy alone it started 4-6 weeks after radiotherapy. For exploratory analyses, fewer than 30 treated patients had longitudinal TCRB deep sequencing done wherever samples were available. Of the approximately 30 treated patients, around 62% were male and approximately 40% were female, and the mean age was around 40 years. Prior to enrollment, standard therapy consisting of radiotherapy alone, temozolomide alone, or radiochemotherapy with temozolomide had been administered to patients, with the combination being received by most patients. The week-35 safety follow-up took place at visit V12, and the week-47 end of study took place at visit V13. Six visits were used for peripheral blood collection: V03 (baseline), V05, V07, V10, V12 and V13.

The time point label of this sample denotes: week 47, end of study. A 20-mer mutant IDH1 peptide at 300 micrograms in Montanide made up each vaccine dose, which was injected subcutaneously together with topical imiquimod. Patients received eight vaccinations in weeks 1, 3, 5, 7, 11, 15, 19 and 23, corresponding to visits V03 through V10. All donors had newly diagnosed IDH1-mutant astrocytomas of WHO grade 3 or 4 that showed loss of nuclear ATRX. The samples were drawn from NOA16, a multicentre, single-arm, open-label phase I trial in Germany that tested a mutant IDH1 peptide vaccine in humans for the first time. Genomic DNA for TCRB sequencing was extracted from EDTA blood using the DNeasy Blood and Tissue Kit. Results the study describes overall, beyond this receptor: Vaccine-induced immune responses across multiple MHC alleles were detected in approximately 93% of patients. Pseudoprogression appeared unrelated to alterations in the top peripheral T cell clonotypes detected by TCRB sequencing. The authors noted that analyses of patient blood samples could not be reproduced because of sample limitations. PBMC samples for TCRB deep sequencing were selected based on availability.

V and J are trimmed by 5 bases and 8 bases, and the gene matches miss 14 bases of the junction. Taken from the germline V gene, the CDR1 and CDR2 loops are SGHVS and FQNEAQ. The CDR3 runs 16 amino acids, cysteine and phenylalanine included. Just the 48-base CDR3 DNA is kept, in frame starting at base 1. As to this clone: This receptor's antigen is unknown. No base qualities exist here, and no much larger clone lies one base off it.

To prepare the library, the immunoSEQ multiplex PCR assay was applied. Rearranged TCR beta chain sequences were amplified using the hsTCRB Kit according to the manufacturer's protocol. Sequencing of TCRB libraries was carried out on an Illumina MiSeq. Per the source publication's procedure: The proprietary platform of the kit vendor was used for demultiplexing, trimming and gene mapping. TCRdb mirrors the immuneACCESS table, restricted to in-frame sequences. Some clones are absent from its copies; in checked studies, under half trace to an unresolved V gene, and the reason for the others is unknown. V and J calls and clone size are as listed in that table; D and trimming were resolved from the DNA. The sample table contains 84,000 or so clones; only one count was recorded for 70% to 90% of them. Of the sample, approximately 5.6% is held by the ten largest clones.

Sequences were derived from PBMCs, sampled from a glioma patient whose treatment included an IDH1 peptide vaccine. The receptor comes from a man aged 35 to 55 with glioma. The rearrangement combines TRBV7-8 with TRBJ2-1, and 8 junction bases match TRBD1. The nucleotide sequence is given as TGTGCCAGCAGCCCCCGAGGACAGGGTTCGGTGTATGAGCAGTTCTTC. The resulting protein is CASSPRGQGSVYEQFF.